These 23 T cell receptor beta chains were sequenced from one sample in a study of T-cell reconstitution after alpha-beta-depleted transplantation in children. The authors prepared the TCRbeta library with unique molecular identifiers. Each CDR3 protein gets one entry after TCRdb re-called the PCR reads with MiXCR. The profile covers more than 150,000 distinct CDR3 sequences, with about 6.3% appearing a single time and around 3.1% taken by the ten largest. The specimen was PBMCs from the stem cell graft donor, collected from the stem cell graft. All receptors derive from a human donor who donated a stem cell graft to a child with Wiskott-Aldrich syndrome.

Ten or more counts support this clonotype. This rearrangement joins TRBV6-5 to TRBJ2-5; D uncertain. Trimming cost V 3 bases and J 3 bases, with 11 bases left between them. The CDR3 spans 14 residues. Germline V gives CDR1 MNHEY, CDR2 SVGAGI. As DNA, the CDR3 is TGTGCCAGCAGTTATTCGCGTATTGAAGAGACCCAGTACTTC. Translating it yields CASSYSRIEETQYF.

This clonotype showed up many times. The DNA of the CDR3 is TGTGCCAGTACCCCGGGCAGGGGGGAAAGCTACACCTTC. Its protein is CASTPGRGESYTF. The chain employs TRBV19 and TRBJ1-2, with TRBD1 identical over 7 bases. Germline trimming cut 7 bases from V and 9 bases from J; bases unmatched to any gene: 11. From germline, CDR1 is LNHDA and CDR2 SQIVND (reference sequence). The CDR3 is made up of 13 amino acids.

At least ten counts were recorded for this clonotype. The chain links TRBV15 to TRBJ2-2; D gene unclear. The CDR3 is 16 residues long. Per germline, CDR1 LNHNV and CDR2 YYDKDF (reference sequence). V lost 0 bases and J 8 bases, leaving 16 bases between the germline ends. CDR3 region: CATSRDLADGEGELFF. The CDR3 nucleotides read TGTGCCACCAGCAGAGATTTAGCAGATGGAGAAGGGGAGCTGTTTTTT.

This clonotype was observed a handful of times. The chain links TRBV5-1 to TRBJ2-2; maybe TRBD1 (6 bases). Between the trimmed V and J ends, which lost 0 bases and 3 bases, there was a span of 9 bases. Germline CDR1 reads SGHRS; CDR2 reads YFSETQ. The CDR3 is made up of 15 amino acids. The CDR3 bases are TGCGCCAGCAGCTTGGATGAGGGGGACACCGGGGAGCTGTTTTTT. Protein product: CASSLDEGDTGELFF.

In its sample, this clonotype was seen a few times. The V and J genes are TRBV11-2 and TRBJ2-3; 9 positions match TRBD1. The CDR3 runs to 15 residues. J lost 5 bases, V lost 0 bases, and 3 bases had no gene match. CDR1 is SGHAT and CDR2 is FQNNGV in the germline V gene. CDR3 in DNA: TGTGCCAGCAGCTTAGATCAGACAGGGGGAGATACGCAGTATTTT. Translated, it gives CASSLDQTGGDTQYF.

The table lists this clonotype with many counts. V is TRBV2 and J is TRBJ2-1, with no clear D. This CDR3 comprises 14 residues. CDR1 and CDR2 (germline): SNHLY, FYNNEI. Trimming took off 3 bases at V and 3 bases at J, with 9 bases between the two ends. Here the CDR3 reads CASSESAYYNEQFF. The DNA for the CDR3 is TGTGCCAGCAGTGAGAGTGCTTACTACAATGAGCAGTTCTTC.

This clonotype was seen many times. The rearrangement joins TRBV20-1 to TRBJ2-7, with D perhaps TRBD1 (5 bases). The length of the CDR3 is 13 residues. CDR1 and CDR2 from the germline V gene are DFQATT and SNEGSKA (reference sequence). V dropped 0 bases and J dropped 0 bases, with 6 bases sitting between them. The CDR3 loop is CSARDDSSYEQYF. The CDR3, as DNA: TGCAGTGCTAGAGATGACAGCTCCTACGAGCAGTACTTC.

A few counts support this clonotype. This chain uses TRBV18 with TRBJ1-1, with D unclear. The ends were cut back, 1 base at V and 4 bases at J, with 7 bases in the middle. The germline gives CDR1 KGHSH, CDR2 LQKENI. The CDR3 is 13 amino acids. CDR3 loop: CASSPQGFTEAFF. The CDR3 nucleotides read TGTGCCAGCTCACCACAGGGATTCACTGAAGCTTTCTTT.

This clonotype was observed many times. The chain couples TRBV12-3 or TRBV12-4 to TRBJ2-5; 8 bases match TRBD2. The CDR3 runs to 13 residues. V trimming: 5 bases; J trimming: 5 bases; junction bases outside the gene matches: 4. The CDR3 DNA reads as TGTGCCAGCAGTGTGGGACTAGGGGAGACCCAGTACTTC. It codes for CASSVGLGETQYF.

This clonotype was detected ten times or more. The chain combines TRBV29-1 with TRBJ2-7; weak D call: TRBD1 (6 bases). The CDR3 is 13 amino acids. The V and J ends lost 8 bases and 5 bases respectively, with 19 bases between them. The V gene's germline CDR1 is SQVTM and CDR2 ANQGSEA. The chain's CDR3 is CSITSQGRHEQYF. In DNA form, the CDR3 reads TGCAGCATTACCTCACAGGGCAGGCACGAGCAGTACTTC.

This clonotype was detected ten times or more. The J gene is TRBJ1-4, the V gene TRBV20-1, with D possibly TRBD1 on 6 matching bases. Trimming removed 5 bases from V and 10 bases from J, with 23 bases in between. The CDR3 is 15 residues long. Germline CDR1 reads DFQATT; CDR2 reads SNEGSKA (reference sequence). CDR3: CSASLYSGVHGKLFF. CDR3 DNA sequence: TGCAGTGCTTCCCTTTATTCAGGGGTCCATGGAAAACTGTTTTTT.

This clonotype has only a few counts. The chain joins TRBV5-1 to TRBJ2-1; no clear D. Looked up from germline, CDR1 is SGHRS and CDR2 is YFSETQ. This CDR3 region has 14 residues. V lost 4 bases and J 1 base, leaving 9 bases between the germline ends. The chain's CDR3 is CASSVGNSYNEQFF. In DNA, the CDR3 is TGCGCCAGCAGCGTAGGAAATTCCTACAATGAGCAGTTCTTC.

This clonotype came up many times. This chain joins TRBV29-1 and TRBJ2-3; 7 positions match TRBD1. Germline CDR1 is SQVTM and CDR2 is ANQGSEA. V shed 4 bases, J shed 4 bases, and the junction held 8 bases outside the gene matches. The CDR3 totals 14 residues. The CDR3 is CSVGETGSPDTQYF. CDR3 DNA: TGCAGCGTTGGTGAGACAGGGTCCCCAGATACGCAGTATTTT.

Ten or more counts support this clonotype. The J gene is TRBJ1-2, the V gene TRBV7-9; tentatively, D is TRBD1 (5 bases). Between the trimmed V and J ends, which lost 0 bases and 3 bases, there was a span of 14 bases. The CDR3 is made up of 16 amino acids. In germline, CDR1 is SEHNR, CDR2 FQNEAQ (reference sequence). This CDR3 is CASSLAPVGADYGYTF. DNA for the CDR3: TGTGCCAGCAGCTTAGCGCCTGTCGGGGCGGACTATGGCTACACCTTC.

This clonotype was observed many times. V gene TRBV12-3 or TRBV12-4 combines with J gene TRBJ2-3; possibly TRBD1 for D (6 bases). The CDR3 sequence is 15 residues long. The germline V and J ends were trimmed by 2 bases and 4 bases, with 13 bases remaining between them. DNA of the CDR3: TGTGCCAGCAGTTTAATGGCAGGGGTCGCAGATACGCAGTATTTT. It specifies CASSLMAGVADTQYF.

There are many counts of this clonotype. The J gene is TRBJ1-1, the V gene TRBV6-5, with 7 bases identical to TRBD1. Germline V CDR1 and CDR2: MNHEY, SVGAGI. V shed 6 bases, J shed 8 bases, and the junction held 12 bases outside the gene matches. The CDR3 runs 14 residues. CDR3 in DNA: TGTGCCAGCAGCCATAGGGGGCGCCTTAAGGAAGCTTTCTTT. Translating it yields CASSHRGRLKEAFF.

A word on this clonotype: This could be a read error, since a much larger clone is one nucleotide away. This chain connects TRBV4-3 to TRBJ2-2; D is tentatively TRBD1 or TRBD2 (5 bases each). The germline V gene has CDR1 LGHNA and CDR2 YSLEER. The CDR3 covers 16 residues. V lost 3 bases to trimming and J lost 4 bases, with 15 bases between them. CDR3 amino acids: CASSQAGTRCTGELFF. CDR3 bases: TGCGCCAGCAGCCAGGCCGGGACCCGATGCACCGGGGAGCTGTTTTTT.

Many counts were recorded for this clonotype. The chain joins TRBV7-2 to TRBJ1-2; D gene unclear. CDR1 is SGHTA, CDR2 FQGNSA, per germline. The CDR3 length is 15 residues. Trimming removed 2 bases from V and 1 base from J, with 11 bases in between. The CDR3 DNA follows: TGTGCCAGCAGCTTAAGAACAGTAAATAACTATGGCTACACCTTC. Translated, it gives CASSLRTVNNYGYTF. Looking up the rest from reference TRBV7-2 and TRBJ1-2 gives the full variable domain: GAGVSQSPSNKVTEKGKDVELRCDPISGHTALYWYRQSLGQGLEFLIYFQGNSAPDKSGLPSDRFSAERTGGSVSTLTIQRTQQEDSAVYLCASSLRTVNNYGYTFGSGTRLTVV.

This clonotype was seen at least ten times. The DNA of the CDR3 is TGTGCCACCAGTGACCCGACAGTCAGCTCCTACGAGCAGTACTTC. It is translated as CATSDPTVSSYEQYF. This chain links TRBV24-1 with TRBJ2-7; a weak D match, TRBD1 (5 bases). The CDR3 spans 15 residues. Per the germline V gene, CDR1 is KGHDR and CDR2 is SFDVKD. V lost 4 bases, J lost 0 bases, and 12 bases lay in between.

The CDR3 DNA reads as TGTGCCAGCACCTTAGGGCTTTTGGGACAGGTAGTTGGCTACACCTTC. Its translation: CASTLGLLGQVVGYTF. The V and J genes are TRBV12-3 or TRBV12-4 and TRBJ1-2; 8 bases line up with TRBD1. This CDR3 has 16 residues. V was pared by 7 bases and J by 7 bases, with 17 bases of the junction left unmatched.

At least ten counts were recorded for this clonotype. This rearrangement joins TRBV12-3 or TRBV12-4 to TRBJ2-1, with TRBD1 as a possible D gene (6 bases). Trimming took 2 bases from V and 0 from J, leaving 11 bases between them. The CDR3 runs to 16 residues. In nucleotides, the CDR3 is TGTGCCAGCAGTTTATTAGGGGGAAGCTCCTACAATGAGCAGTTCTTC. Translation gives CASSLLGGSSYNEQFF.

This clonotype showed up many times. V is TRBV4-2 and J is TRBJ2-3, with 14 bases identical to TRBD2. The CDR3 consists of 16 residues. Germline CDR1 and CDR2: LGHNA and YNFKEQ. Unmatched junction bases numbered 1, after V lost 4 bases and J lost 1 base. The CDR3 here is CASSPGLAGGTDTQYF. The CDR3 DNA follows: TGTGCCAGCAGCCCGGGACTAGCGGGGGGCACAGATACGCAGTATTTT.

In its sample, this clonotype was seen many times. The genes are TRBV7-2 and TRBJ2-5, with 7 bases fitting TRBD1. The CDR3 is 14 residues long. Germline V lookup: CDR1 SGHTA, CDR2 FQGNSA. With 5 bases clipped from V and 5 bases from J, the junction kept 8 bases outside the gene matches. DNA of the CDR3: TGTGCCAGCAGCCCAACAGGGGTGATGGAGACCCAGTACTTC. Protein sequence: CASSPTGVMETQYF.